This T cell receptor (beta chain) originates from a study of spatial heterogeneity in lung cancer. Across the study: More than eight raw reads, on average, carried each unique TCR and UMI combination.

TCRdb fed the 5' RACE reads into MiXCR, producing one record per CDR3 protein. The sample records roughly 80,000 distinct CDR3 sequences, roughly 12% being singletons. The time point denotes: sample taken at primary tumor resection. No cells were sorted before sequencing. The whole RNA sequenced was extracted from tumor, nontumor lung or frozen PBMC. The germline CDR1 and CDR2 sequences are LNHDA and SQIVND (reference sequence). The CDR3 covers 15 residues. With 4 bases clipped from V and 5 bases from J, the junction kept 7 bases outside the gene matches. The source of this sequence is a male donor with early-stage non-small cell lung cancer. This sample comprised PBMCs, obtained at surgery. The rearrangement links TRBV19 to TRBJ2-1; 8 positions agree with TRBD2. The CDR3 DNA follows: TGTGCCAGTAGTAGTCCAGGCGGGGGGCACAATGAGCAGTTCTTC. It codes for CASSSPGGGHNEQFF.